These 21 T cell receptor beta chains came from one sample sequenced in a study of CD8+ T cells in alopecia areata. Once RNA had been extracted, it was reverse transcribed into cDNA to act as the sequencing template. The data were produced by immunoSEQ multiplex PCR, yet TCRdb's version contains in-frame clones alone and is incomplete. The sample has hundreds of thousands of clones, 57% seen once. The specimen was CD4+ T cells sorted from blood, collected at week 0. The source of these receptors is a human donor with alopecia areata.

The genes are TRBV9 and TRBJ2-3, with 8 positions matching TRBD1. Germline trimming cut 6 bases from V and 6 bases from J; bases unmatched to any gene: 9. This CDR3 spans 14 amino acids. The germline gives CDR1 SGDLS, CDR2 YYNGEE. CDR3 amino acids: CASNLDRGGDTQYF. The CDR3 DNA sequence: TGTGCCAGCAACCTAGACAGGGGTGGGGATACGCAGTATTTT. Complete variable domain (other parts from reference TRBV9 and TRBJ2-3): DSGVTQTPKHLITATGQRVTLRCSPRSGDLSVYWYQQSLDQGLQFLIQYYNGEERAKGNILERFSAQQFPDLHSELNLSSLELGDSALYFCASNLDRGGDTQYFGPGTRLTVL.

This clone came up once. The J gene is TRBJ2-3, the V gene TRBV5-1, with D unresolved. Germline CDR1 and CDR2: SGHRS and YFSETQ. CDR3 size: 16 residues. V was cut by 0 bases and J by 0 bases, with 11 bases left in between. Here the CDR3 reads CASSLEAVASTDTQYF. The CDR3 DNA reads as TGCGCCAGCAGCTTGGAGGCGGTTGCTAGCACAGATACGCAGTATTTT.

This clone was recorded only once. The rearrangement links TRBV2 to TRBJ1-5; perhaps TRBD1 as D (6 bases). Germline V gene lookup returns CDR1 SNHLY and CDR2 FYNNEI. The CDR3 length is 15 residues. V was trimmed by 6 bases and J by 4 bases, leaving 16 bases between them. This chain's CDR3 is CASSGQGGANQPQHF. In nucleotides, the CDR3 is TGTGCCAGCAGCGGCCAAGGGGGGGCGAATCAGCCCCAGCATTTT.

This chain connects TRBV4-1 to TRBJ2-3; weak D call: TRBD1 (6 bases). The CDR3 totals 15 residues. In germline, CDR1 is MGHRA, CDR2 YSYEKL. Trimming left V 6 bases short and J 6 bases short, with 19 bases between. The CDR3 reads CASSRQGQGPDTQYF. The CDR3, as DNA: TGCGCCAGCAGTCGGCAGGGGCAGGGTCCGGATACGCAGTATTTT.

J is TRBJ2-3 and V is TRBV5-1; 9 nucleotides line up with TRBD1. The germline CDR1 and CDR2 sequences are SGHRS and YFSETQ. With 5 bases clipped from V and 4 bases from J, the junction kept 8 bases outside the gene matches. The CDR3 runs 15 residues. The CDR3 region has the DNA TGCGCCAGCAGTTTCACAACAGGGGGCGCAGATACGCAGTATTTT. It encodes CASSFTTGGADTQYF.

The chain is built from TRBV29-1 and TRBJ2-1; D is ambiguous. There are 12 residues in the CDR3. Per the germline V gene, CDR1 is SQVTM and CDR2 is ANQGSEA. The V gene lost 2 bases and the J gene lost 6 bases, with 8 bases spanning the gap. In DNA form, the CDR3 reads TGCAGCGTTGAACGGTACAGCAATGAGCAGTTCTTC. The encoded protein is CSVERYSNEQFF.

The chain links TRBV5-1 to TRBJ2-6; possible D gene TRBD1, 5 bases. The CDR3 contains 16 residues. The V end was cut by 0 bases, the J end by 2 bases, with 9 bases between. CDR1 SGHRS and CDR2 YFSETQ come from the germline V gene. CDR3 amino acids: CASSLEAGTGANVLTF. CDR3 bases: TGCGCCAGCAGCTTGGAGGCAGGGACTGGGGCCAACGTCCTGACTTTC. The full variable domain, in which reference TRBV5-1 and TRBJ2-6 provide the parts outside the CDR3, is KAGVTQTPRYLIKTRGQQVTLSCSPISGHRSVSWYQQTPGQGLQFLFEYFSETQRNKGNFPGRFSGRQFSNSRSEMNVSTLELGDSALYLCASSLEAGTGANVLTFGAGSRLTVL.

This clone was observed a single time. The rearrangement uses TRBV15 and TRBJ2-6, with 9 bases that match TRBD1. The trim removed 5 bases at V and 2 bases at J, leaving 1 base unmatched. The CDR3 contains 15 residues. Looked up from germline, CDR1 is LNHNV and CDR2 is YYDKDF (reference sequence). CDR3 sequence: CATSGDRAGANVLTF. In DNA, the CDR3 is TGTGCCACCAGCGGGGACAGGGCTGGGGCCAACGTCCTGACTTTC.

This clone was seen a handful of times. The CDR3 DNA follows: TGTGCCAGTAGTGAGTCAGATACCTACGAGCAGTACTTC. The encoded protein is CASSESDTYEQYF. This chain uses TRBV19 with TRBJ2-7; D is ambiguous. This CDR3 region has 13 residues. Trimming removed 5 bases at V and 2 bases at J, with 10 bases between. Germline loops: CDR1 LNHDA, CDR2 SQIVND (reference sequence).

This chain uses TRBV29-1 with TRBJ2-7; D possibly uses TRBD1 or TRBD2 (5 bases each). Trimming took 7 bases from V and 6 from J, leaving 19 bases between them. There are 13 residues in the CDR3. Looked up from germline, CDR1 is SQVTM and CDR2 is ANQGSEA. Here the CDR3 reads CSAVGRTFSEQYF. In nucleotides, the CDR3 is TGCAGCGCCGTGGGACGGACTTTTTCCGAGCAGTACTTC.

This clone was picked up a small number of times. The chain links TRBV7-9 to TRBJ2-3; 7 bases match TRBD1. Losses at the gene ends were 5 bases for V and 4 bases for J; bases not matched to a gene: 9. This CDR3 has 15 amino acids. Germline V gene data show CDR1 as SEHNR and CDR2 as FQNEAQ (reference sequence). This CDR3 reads CASSQRGRTADTQYF. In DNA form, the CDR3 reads TGTGCCAGCAGCCAGAGGGGGCGCACCGCAGATACGCAGTATTTT.

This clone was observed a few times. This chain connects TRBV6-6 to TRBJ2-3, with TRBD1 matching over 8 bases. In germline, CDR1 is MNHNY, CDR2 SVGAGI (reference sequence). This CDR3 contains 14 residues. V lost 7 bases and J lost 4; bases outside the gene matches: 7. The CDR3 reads CASNFRTGPDTQYF. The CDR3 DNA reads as TGTGCCAGCAACTTCCGGACAGGGCCAGATACGCAGTATTTT.

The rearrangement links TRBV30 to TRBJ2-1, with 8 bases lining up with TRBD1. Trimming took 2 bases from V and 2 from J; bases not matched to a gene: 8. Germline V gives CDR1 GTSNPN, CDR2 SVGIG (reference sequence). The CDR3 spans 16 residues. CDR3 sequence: CAWSKPRGRAYNEQFF. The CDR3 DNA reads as TGTGCCTGGAGTAAACCCAGGGGGCGCGCCTACAATGAGCAGTTCTTC.

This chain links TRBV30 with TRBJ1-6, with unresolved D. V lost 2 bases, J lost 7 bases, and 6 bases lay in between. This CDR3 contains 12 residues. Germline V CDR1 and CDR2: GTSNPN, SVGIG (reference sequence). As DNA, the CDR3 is TGTGCCTGGAGTTGGATAAATTCACCCCTCCACTTT. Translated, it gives CAWSWINSPLHF.

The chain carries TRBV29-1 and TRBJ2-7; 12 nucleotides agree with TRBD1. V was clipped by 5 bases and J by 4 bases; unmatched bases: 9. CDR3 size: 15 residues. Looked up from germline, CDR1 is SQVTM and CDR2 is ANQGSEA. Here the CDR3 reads CSVSSGQGAGYEQYF. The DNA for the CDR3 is TGCAGCGTTTCTTCGGGACAGGGGGCAGGTTACGAGCAGTACTTC.

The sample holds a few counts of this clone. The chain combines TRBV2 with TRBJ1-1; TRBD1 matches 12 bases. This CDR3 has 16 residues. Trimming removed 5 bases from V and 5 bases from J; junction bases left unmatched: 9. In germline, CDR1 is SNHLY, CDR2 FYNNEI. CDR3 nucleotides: TGTGCCAGCAGTACGGCCGGGACAGGGGGCGCAACTGAAGCTTTCTTT. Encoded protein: CASSTAGTGGATEAFF.

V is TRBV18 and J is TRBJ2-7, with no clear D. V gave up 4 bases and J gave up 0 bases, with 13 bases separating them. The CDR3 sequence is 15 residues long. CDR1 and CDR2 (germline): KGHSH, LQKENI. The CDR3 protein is CASSLAEAASYEQYF. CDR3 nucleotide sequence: TGTGCCAGCTCACTGGCCGAGGCTGCCTCCTACGAGCAGTACTTC.

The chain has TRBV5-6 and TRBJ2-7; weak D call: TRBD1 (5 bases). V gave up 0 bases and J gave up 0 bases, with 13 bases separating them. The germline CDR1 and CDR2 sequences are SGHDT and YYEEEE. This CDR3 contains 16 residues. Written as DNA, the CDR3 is TGTGCCAGCAGCTTGGTAGGGGCCAGGAGCTCCTACGAGCAGTACTTC. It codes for CASSLVGARSSYEQYF.

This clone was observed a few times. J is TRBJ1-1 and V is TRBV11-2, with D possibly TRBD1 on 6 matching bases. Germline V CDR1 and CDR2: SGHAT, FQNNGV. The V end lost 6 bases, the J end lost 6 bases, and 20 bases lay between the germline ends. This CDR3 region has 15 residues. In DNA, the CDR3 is TGTGCCAGCAGGCAATTACAGGGAAGGAGCTCTGAAGCTTTCTTT. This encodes CASRQLQGRSSEAFF. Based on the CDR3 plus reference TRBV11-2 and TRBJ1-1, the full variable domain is EAGVAQSPRYKIIEKRQSVAFWCNPISGHATLYWYQQILGQGPKLLIQFQNNGVVDDSQLPKDRFSAERLKGVDSTLKIQPAKLEDSAVYLCASRQLQGRSSEAFFGQGTRLTVV.

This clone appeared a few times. The CDR3 sequence: CASSFKREFDTQYF. The CDR3 bases are TGTGCCAGCAGCTTTAAGCGGGAGTTTGATACGCAGTATTTT. J is TRBJ2-3 and V is TRBV7-9; 8 bases are shared with TRBD2. V was pared by 3 bases and J by 6 bases, with 5 bases of the junction left unmatched. The V gene's germline CDR1 is SEHNR and CDR2 FQNEAQ (reference sequence). This CDR3 region has 14 residues.

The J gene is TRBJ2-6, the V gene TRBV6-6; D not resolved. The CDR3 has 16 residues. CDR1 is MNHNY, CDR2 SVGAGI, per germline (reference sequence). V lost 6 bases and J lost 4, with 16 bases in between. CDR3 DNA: TGTGCCAGCAGGAGAACGTGGGGTGCCGGGGCCAACGTCCTGACTTTC. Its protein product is CASRRTWGAGANVLTF.